This TCR beta chain is from a study of early T cells in non-severe SARS-CoV-2 infection. Study results and caveats: Clonotype matching in VDJdb favored anti-spike CD8 responses and did not capture private and CD4 specificities.

This clonotype was counted many times. The antigen is unknown. TCRdb independently ran MiXCR on the 5' RACE reads; one entry per CDR3 protein. The sample holds approximately 38,000 distinct CDR3 sequences, over 4% seen once. The origin of this receptor is an adult who was a healthcare worker with PCR-confirmed SARS-CoV-2 infection or an uninfected control (not recorded which). The sequenced sample consisted of whole blood.

The CDR3 DNA reads TGTGCCATCAGTGAGTCCCAGACCTCTATGCGAGAGACCCAGTACTTC. Residues: CAISESQTSMRETQYF. The rearrangement uses TRBV10-3 and TRBJ2-5, with unresolved D. The CDR3 consists of 16 residues. V lost 0 bases and J 4 bases, leaving 15 bases between the germline ends. Germline loops: CDR1 ENHRY, CDR2 SYGVKD.